This T cell receptor beta chain emerged from a study of blood T cell repertoires in COVID-19. Study-level information: Samples came from the United States, Italy and Spain, spanning acute and convalescent COVID-19. The analysed material was cDNA or gDNA that came from T cells, B-cell-depleted T cells, or PBMCs.

Original processing methods: For nucleated cells, counts were estimated from reference gene primer amplification. Clones were read by immunoSEQ multiplex PCR, and TCRdb kept only the in-frame ones, dropping some. V, J and clone size derive from that table, while D and trimming were established from the DNA sequence. The data show around 170,000 clones, around 90% seen once. V lost 0 bases to trimming and J lost 5 bases; unmatched junction nucleotides: 9. The CDR3 runs to 16 residues. Germline loops: CDR1 MNHEY, CDR2 SVGAGI. The sample was peripheral blood. The V gene is TRBV6-5, the J gene TRBJ1-2; 7 nucleotides agree with TRBD1. This sequence was found in a man aged 55 to 70 with acute or convalescent COVID-19. The CDR3 DNA sequence: TGTGCCAGCAGTTACTCGAGGGGCAGGGGGGCATATGGCTACACCTTC. It yields the protein CASSYSRGRGAYGYTF.